The 7 T cell receptor delta chains presented below share a single source sample, sequenced in a study of human gamma delta and Vdelta1 T cells. TCRdb re-analyzed the PCR reads via CATT. The table lists over 10,000 delta-chain clones, roughly 45% of them singletons. These receptors have no identified antigens. Material for sequencing was Vdelta1 gamma-delta T cells from blood grown in culture (DOT cells). These TCRs come from a human donor in good health.

The V call is TRDV1, the J call TRDJ1, with a tentative D call TRDD3 (7 bases). From germline, CDR1 is TSWWSYY and CDR2 QGS. V shed 0 bases and J shed 0 bases, with 23 bases lying between them. The CDR3 runs 20 residues. CDR3 in amino acids: CALGELGPSPLGVDTDKLIF. The DNA for the CDR3 is TGTGCTCTTGGGGAACTAGGGCCTTCCCCTCTGGGGGTTGACACCGATAAACTCATCTTT.

Turning to this clone: The same CDR3 arises from other DNA sequences in this sample as well. The rearrangement joins TRDV1 to TRDJ1; 9 bases are a match to TRDD3. The germline gives CDR1 TSWWSYY, CDR2 QGS. The CDR3 runs to 25 residues. V lost 3 bases, J lost 1 base, and 33 bases stayed unmatched. The CDR3 sequence: CALGDTRIPARLRTGDTGGTDKLIF. The CDR3 nucleotides are TGTGCTCTTGGGGACACACGTATTCCCGCGAGACTCCGTACGGGGGATACCGGGGGCACCGATAAACTCATCTTT.

This clone was recorded a few times. This sequence joins TRDV1 and TRDJ3; 11 bases align to TRDD3. Germline V gene sequence: CDR1 TSWWSYY, CDR2 QGS. J was trimmed by 3 bases and V by 2 bases; bases with no gene match: 9. This CDR3 contains 20 residues. The CDR3 DNA sequence: TGTGCTCTTGGGGAAATCCCCGTACTGGGGGATATCTGGGACACCCGACAGATGTTTTTC. Encoded protein: CALGEIPVLGDIWDTRQMFF.

V usage is TRDV1 and J usage is TRDJ1; 13 bases agree with TRDD3. V trimming: 0 bases; J trimming: 2 bases; junction bases outside the gene matches: 18. CDR3 length: 22 amino acids. In germline, CDR1 is TSWWSYY, CDR2 QGS. The CDR3 here is CALGELGDPQYWGIRGTDKLIF. CDR3 DNA: TGTGCTCTTGGGGAACTCGGCGACCCCCAGTACTGGGGGATACGGGGGACCGATAAACTCATCTTT.

This clone was found once. The chain combines TRDV1 with TRDJ1, with TRDD3 as a possible D gene (10 bases). Between the trimmed V and J ends, which lost 3 bases and 0 bases, there was a span of 41 bases. Germline V CDR1 and CDR2: TSWWSYY, QGS. This CDR3 has 25 residues. CDR3 sequence (DNA): TGTGCTCTTGGGGACCCTTCCTACAGTAGGGGCGTACTGGGGGATTCCCAACTTTACACCGATAAACTCATCTTT. Amino acid sequence: CALGDPSYSRGVLGDSQLYTDKLIF.

The J gene is TRDJ1, the V gene TRDV1; 12 bases agree with TRDD3. V lost 4 bases and J lost 0; bases outside the gene matches: 45. The germline gives CDR1 TSWWSYY, CDR2 QGS. The CDR3 runs to 30 residues. The DNA for the CDR3 is TGTGCTCTTGGGGGAGCCCCCATTTGGGTAGGCGCAAGCCCTACTGGGGGATACAAGGCTTTCATAAAATACACCGATAAACTCATCTTT. It encodes CALGGAPIWVGASPTGGYKAFIKYTDKLIF.

The gene calls are TRDV1 and TRDJ1; 13 bases align to TRDD3. With V trimmed by 3 bases and J by 1 base, 26 bases remained unmatched. The germline gives CDR1 TSWWSYY, CDR2 QGS. This CDR3 contains 24 residues. CDR3 coding DNA: TGTGCTCTTGGGGATCCAGGCCTTCCGACACCACTGGGGGATACGCTTGAGTGCACCGATAAACTCATCTTT. Translating it yields CALGDPGLPTPLGDTLECTDKLIF.